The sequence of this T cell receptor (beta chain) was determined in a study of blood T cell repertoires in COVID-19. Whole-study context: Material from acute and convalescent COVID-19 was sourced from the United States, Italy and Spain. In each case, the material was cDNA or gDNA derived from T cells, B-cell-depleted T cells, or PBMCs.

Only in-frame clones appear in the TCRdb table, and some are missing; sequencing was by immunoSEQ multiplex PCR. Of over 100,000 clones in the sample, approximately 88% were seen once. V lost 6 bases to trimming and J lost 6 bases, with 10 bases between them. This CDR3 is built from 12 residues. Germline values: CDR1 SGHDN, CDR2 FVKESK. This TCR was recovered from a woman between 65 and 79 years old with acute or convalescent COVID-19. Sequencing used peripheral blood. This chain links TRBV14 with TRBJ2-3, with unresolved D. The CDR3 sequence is CASSPQFDTQYF. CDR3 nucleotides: TGTGCCAGCAGTCCCCAATTCGATACGCAGTATTTT.